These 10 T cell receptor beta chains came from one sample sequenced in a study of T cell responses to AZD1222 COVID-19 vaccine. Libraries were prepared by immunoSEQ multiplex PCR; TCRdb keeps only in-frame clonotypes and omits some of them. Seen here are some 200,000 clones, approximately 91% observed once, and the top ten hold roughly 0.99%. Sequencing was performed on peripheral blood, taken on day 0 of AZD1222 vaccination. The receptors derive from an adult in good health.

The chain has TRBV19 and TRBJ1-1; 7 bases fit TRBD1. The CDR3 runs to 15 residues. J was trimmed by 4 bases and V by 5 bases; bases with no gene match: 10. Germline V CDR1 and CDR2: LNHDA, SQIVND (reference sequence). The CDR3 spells CASSVQGKIATEAFF. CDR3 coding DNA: TGTGCCAGTAGTGTACAGGGGAAAATCGCCACTGAAGCTTTCTTT.

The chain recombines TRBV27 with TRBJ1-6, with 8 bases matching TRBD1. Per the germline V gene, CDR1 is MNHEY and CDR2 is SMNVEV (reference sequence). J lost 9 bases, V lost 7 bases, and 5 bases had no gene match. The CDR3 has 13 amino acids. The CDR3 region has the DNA TGTGCCAGCAAGGGACAGGCGGCTTCACCCCTCCACTTT. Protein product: CASKGQAASPLHF.

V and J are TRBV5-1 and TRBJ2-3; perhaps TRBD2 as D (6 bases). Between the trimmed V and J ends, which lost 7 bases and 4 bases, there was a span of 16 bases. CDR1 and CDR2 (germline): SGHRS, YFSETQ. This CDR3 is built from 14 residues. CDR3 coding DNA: TGCGCCAGCTCGGCCGGGGGTATTGCAGATACGCAGTATTTT. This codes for CASSAGGIADTQYF.

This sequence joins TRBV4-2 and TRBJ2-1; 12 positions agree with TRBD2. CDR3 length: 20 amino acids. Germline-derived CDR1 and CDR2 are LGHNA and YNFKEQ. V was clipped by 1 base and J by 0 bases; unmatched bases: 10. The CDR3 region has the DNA TGTGCCAGCAGCCAAGCGGGGTCTAGCGGGAGGGCAAGCTCCTACAATGAGCAGTTCTTC. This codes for CASSQAGSSGRASSYNEQFF.

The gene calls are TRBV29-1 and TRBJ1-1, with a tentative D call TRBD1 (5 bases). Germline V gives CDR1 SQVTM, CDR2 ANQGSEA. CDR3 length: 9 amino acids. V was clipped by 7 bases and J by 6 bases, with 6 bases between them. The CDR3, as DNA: TGCAGCGAGGGACCTGAAGCTTTCTTT. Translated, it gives CSEGPEAFF.

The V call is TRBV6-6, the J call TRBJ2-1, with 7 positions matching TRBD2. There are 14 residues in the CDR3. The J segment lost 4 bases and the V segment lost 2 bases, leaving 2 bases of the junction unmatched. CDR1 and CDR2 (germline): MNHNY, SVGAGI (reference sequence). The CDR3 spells CASSYASGYNEQFF. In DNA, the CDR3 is TGTGCCAGCAGTTACGCTAGCGGTTACAATGAGCAGTTCTTC.

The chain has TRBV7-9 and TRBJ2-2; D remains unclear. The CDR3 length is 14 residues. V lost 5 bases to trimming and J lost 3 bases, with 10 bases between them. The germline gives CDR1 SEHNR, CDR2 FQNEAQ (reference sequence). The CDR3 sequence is CASSPAEYTGELFF. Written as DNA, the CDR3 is TGTGCCAGCAGCCCTGCGGAATACACCGGGGAGCTGTTTTTT. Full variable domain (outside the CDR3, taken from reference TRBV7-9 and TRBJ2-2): DTGVSQNPRHKITKRGQNVTFRCDPISEHNRLYWYRQTLGQGPEFLTYFQNEAQLEKSRLLSDRFSAERPKGSFSTLEIQRTEQGDSAMYLCASSPAEYTGELFFGEGSRLTVL.

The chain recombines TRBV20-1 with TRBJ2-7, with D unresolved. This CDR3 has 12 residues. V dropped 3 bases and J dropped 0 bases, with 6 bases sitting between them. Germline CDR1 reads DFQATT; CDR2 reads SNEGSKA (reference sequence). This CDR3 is CSASPNSYEQYF. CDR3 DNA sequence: TGCAGTGCTAGTCCCAACTCCTACGAGCAGTACTTC.

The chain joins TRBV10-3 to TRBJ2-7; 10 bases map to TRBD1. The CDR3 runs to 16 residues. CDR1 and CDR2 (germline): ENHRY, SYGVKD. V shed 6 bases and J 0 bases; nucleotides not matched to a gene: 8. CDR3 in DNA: TGTGCCATCAGGGGGGACCGGACAGGGGGCTCCTACGAGCAGTACTTC. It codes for CAIRGDRTGGSYEQYF.

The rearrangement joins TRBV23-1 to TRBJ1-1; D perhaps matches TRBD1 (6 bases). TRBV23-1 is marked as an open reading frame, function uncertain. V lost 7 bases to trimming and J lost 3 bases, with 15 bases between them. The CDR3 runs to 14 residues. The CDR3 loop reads CASTQLGGHTEAFF. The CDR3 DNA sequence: TGCGCCAGCACCCAGCTCGGGGGGCACACTGAAGCTTTCTTT.